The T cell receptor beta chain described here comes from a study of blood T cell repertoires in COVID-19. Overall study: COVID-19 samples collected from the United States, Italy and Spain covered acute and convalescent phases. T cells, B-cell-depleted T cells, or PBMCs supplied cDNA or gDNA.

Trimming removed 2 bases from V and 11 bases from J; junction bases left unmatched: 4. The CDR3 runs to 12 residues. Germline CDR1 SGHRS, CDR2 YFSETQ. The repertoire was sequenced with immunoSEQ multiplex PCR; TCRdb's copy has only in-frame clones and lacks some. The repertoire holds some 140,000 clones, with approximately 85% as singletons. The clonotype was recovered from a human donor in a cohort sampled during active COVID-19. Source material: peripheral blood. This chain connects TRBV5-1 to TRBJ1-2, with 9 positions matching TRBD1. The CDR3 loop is CASSFGTGPYTF. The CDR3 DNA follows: TGCGCCAGCAGCTTTGGGACAGGGCCATACACCTTC.